This is a list of T cell receptor beta chains from one sample in a study of blood T cell repertoires in COVID-19. Produced via immunoSEQ multiplex PCR; TCRdb's table is partial and in-frame only. This repertoire shows around 150,000 clones, approximately 90% found once; its top ten account for over 3.5%. The material sequenced was peripheral blood. These TCRs come from a woman in her sixties with active or convalescent COVID-19. Both conserved end residues are part of each CDR3. The D gene is left open where the match is weak. Not all rows give a size; the values are once, few, many and, for expanded clones, a class.

>TRBV7-2|TRBJ1-2|-|-
TGTGCCAGCAGCTTAGTGGCGGGAAACACTAACTATGGCTACACCTTC
CASSLVAGNTNYGYTF
>TRBV30|TRBJ2-7|-|-
TGTGCCTGGAGTGTGTACCCTATATCCGACGAGCAGTACTTC
CAWSVYPISDEQYF
>TRBV19|TRBJ2-5|TRBD1|-
TGTGCCAGTAGTCCACGGACAGGGGAGACCCAGTACTTC
CASSPRTGETQYF
>TRBV7-2|TRBJ2-7|TRBD1|-
TGTGCCAGCAGCTTCGCAGGGGGCGCGGGGGAGCAGTACTTC
CASSFAGGAGEQYF
>TRBV6-9|TRBJ1-6|-|-
TGTGCCAGCAGTTATTCCGGCAGGGTGGCCTATAATTCACCCCTCCACTTT
CASSYSGRVAYNSPLHF
>TRBV19|TRBJ1-6|-|-
TGTGCCAGTAGTATAGAGGAGACGGGAAATTCACCCCTCCACTTT
CASSIEETGNSPLHF
>TRBV6-6|TRBJ1-1|-|-
TGTGCCAGCAGTTACTCGGCTGGCGGCACTGAAGCTTTCTTT
CASSYSAGGTEAFF
>TRBV6-5|TRBJ2-7|TRBD1|-
TGTGCCAGCAGTTCGCAAGGGACAGGCGGCCAGTACTTC
CASSSQGTGGQYF
>TRBV6-5|TRBJ2-1|TRBD1|-
TGTGCCAGCAGTTATCCAAGACAGGGGTTCAATGAGCAGTTCTTC
CASSYPRQGFNEQFF
>TRBV10-3|TRBJ1-6|-|-
TGTGCCATCAGTGAACTCGGGACACCTAATTCACCCCTCCACTTT
CAISELGTPNSPLHF
>TRBV7-8|TRBJ1-2|TRBD1|-
TGTGCCAGCAGCCCGGGGGACAGTGATGCTAACTATGGCTACACCTTC
CASSPGDSDANYGYTF
>TRBV30|TRBJ2-7|TRBD2|-
TGTGCCTCGAGGGAAGCGGGGGGGAGCTCCTACGAGCAGTACTTC
CASREAGGSSYEQYF
>TRBV7-2|TRBJ2-3|-|-
TGTGCCAGCAGCCCGCGTGAAAGCACAGATACGCAGTATTTT
CASSPRESTDTQYF
>TRBV29-1|TRBJ1-4|-|-
TGCAGCGCCCTGGGCAATGAAAAACTGTTTTTT
CSALGNEKLFF
>TRBV19|TRBJ1-5|-|-
TGTGCCACCTATACAGGGCAGGATGATCAGCCCCAGCATTTT
CATYTGQDDQPQHF
>TRBV30|TRBJ1-4|-|-
TGTGCCTGGAGTCTAGGACAAACTAATGAAAAACTGTTTTTT
CAWSLGQTNEKLFF
>TRBV11-2|TRBJ1-2|TRBD1|-
TGTGCCAGCAGTAGCGGGACAGGGTTTAACTATGGCTACACCTTC
CASSSGTGFNYGYTF
>TRBV19|TRBJ1-5|-|-
TGTGCCAGTAGTATAGAAGGGCCAGGGTATCAGCCCCAGCATTTT
CASSIEGPGYQPQHF
>TRBV5-1|TRBJ2-1|TRBD2|-
TGCGCCAGCCAGGGACTAGGTTCATCTGGTGAGCAGTTCTTC
CASQGLGSSGEQFF
>TRBV10-3|TRBJ1-3|-|once
TGTGCCATCAGTGAAGTCGCACACTCTGGAAACACCATATATTTT
CAISEVAHSGNTIYF
>TRBV24-1|TRBJ2-2|TRBD1|-
TGTGCCACCAGTGATACCAAGACAGGGTATGAGGTCGGGGAGCTGTTTTTT
CATSDTKTGYEVGELFF
>TRBV2|TRBJ1-4|-|-
TGTGCCAGCAGCAGTTCCCAGGGTCCATCTAATGAAAAACTGTTTTTT
CASSSSQGPSNEKLFF
>TRBV6-5|TRBJ2-4|-|once
TGTGCCAGCAGTTACTCTCCAGGGCAAAACATTCAGTACTTC
CASSYSPGQNIQYF
>TRBV20-1|TRBJ1-1|TRBD1|once
TGCAGTGCTTCAGGGGGCATTGAAGCTTTCTTT
CSASGGIEAFF
>TRBV4-3|TRBJ2-6|-|-
TGCGCCAGCAGCCAAGACCCCGGGACTGGGGCCAACGTCCTGACTTTC
CASSQDPGTGANVLTF
>TRBV19|TRBJ2-3|TRBD2|-
TGTGCCAGTAGTCCCTGGGGACTAGCGGAAAGCACAGATACGCAGTATTTT
CASSPWGLAESTDTQYF
>TRBV19|TRBJ2-3|-|-
TGTGCCAGTAGACGGGATTTCACAGATACGCAGTATTTT
CASRRDFTDTQYF
>TRBV12-3/TRBV12-4|TRBJ1-5|-|once
TGTGCCAGCAGCCTGGCAGGGCGGCCCCAGCATTTT
CASSLAGRPQHF
>TRBV2|TRBJ2-2|TRBD2|-
TGTGCCAGCAGCGCGGGAGCCTTACGGGAGCTGTTTTTT
CASSAGALRELFF
>TRBV19|TRBJ1-2|TRBD1|-
TGTGCCAGTAGTCCCTCCGGGACAGGGGTAAACTATGGCTACACCTTC
CASSPSGTGVNYGYTF
>TRBV18|TRBJ2-7|TRBD1|once
TGTGCCAGCTCACCTTCATTTCGCGGTTTGGGGACAGACTACGAGCAGTACTTC
CASSPSFRGLGTDYEQYF
>TRBV3-1/TRBV3-2|TRBJ2-1|TRBD2|-
TGTGCCAGCAGCGTCGTAGCGGGGGCCGGGAATGAGCAGTTCTTC
CASSVVAGAGNEQFF
>TRBV7-2|TRBJ2-5|TRBD1|-
TGTGCCAGCAGCTCCCAGGGACAGGGGGCGGAGACCCAGTACTTC
CASSSQGQGAETQYF
>TRBV12-3/TRBV12-4|TRBJ1-1|-|-
TGTGCCAGCAGTTTGGGGCACAGGGAAGCTTTCTTT
CASSLGHREAFF
>TRBV30|TRBJ1-4|TRBD1|-
TGTGCCTGGAGCCTCGGGAGGGGGCTTGAAAAACTGTTTTTT
CAWSLGRGLEKLFF
>TRBV19|TRBJ1-1|-|-
TGTGCCAGTAGTATCGGGGGGGGCAGGTTCGTGAACACTGAAGCTTTCTTT
CASSIGGGRFVNTEAFF
>TRBV11-3|TRBJ2-3|-|-
TGTGCCAGCAGCCCGGGTGGAGATACGCAGTATTTT
CASSPGGDTQYF
>TRBV3-1/TRBV3-2|TRBJ1-2|TRBD1|few
TGTGCCAGCAGCTTCAATTATGGGGACAGGGGCTCGGGAAACTATGGCTACACCTTC
CASSFNYGDRGSGNYGYTF
>TRBV19|TRBJ2-7|-|-
TGTGCCAGTACCCCGGGCGGGTTTCCCTACGAGCAGTACTTC
CASTPGGFPYEQYF
>TRBV7-2|TRBJ1-5|-|once
TGTGCCAGCAGCTTGAATCCCTATAGCAATCAGCCCCAGCATTTT
CASSLNPYSNQPQHF
>TRBV29-1|TRBJ2-1|TRBD2|-
TGCAGCGTTTACCGACGCGGGGGAGATACGAATGAGCAGTTCTTC
CSVYRRGGDTNEQFF
>TRBV10-2|TRBJ2-2|-|-
TGCGCCAGCAGTGAAGACAGCCTCACCGGGGAGCTGTTTTTT
CASSEDSLTGELFF
>TRBV7-2|TRBJ2-1|-|-
TGTGCCAGCAGCTTACATAGCGCCTTTTCCTACAATGAGCAGTTCTTC
CASSLHSAFSYNEQFF
>TRBV4-1|TRBJ2-7|TRBD1|-
TGCGCCAGCAGCCAAGATTTTCCGGACAGGGTCTACGAGCAGTACTTC
CASSQDFPDRVYEQYF
>TRBV6-2/TRBV6-3|TRBJ2-7|-|-
TGTGCCAGCAGTTACTTGGGGCAGCTCTACGAGCAGTACTTC
CASSYLGQLYEQYF
>TRBV6-5|TRBJ1-6|TRBD1|-
TGTGCCAGCAGGATAGACAGGGTCTATAATTCACCCCTCCACTTT
CASRIDRVYNSPLHF
>TRBV4-2|TRBJ1-1|TRBD1|few
TGTGCCAGCAGCCAAGATTACACGGGGACAGGTGGTGAAGCTTTCTTT
CASSQDYTGTGGEAFF
>TRBV27|TRBJ1-6|TRBD1|-
TGTGCCAGCAGTATCGACAGGGGGCCCCTCCACTTT
CASSIDRGPLHF
>TRBV29-1|TRBJ2-1|TRBD2|-
TGCAGCTCCCATAGCGGGGGGGCTTTTGGTGAGCAGTTCTTC
CSSHSGGAFGEQFF
>TRBV29-1|TRBJ1-4|-|-
TGCAGCGTTGGAGGGCTAGATGAAAAACTGTTTTTT
CSVGGLDEKLFF
>TRBV18|TRBJ1-5|-|-
TGTGCCAGCTCCCAAGGGGTGGGACAGCCCCAGCATTTT
CASSQGVGQPQHF